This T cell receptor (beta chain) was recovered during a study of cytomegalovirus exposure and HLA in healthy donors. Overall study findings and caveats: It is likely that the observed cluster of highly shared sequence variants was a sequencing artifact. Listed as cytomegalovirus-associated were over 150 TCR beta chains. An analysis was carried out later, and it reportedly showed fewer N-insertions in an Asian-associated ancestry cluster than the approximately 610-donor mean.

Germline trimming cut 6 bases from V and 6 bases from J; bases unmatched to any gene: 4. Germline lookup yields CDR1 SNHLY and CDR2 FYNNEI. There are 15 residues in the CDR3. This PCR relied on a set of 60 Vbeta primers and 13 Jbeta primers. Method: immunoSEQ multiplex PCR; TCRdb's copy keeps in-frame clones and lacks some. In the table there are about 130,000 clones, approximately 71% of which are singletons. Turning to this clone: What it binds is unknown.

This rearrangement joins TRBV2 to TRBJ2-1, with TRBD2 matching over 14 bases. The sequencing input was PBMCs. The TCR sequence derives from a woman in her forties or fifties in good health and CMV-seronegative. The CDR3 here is CASRRTSGRTNEQFF. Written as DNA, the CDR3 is TGTGCCAGCAGAAGGACTAGCGGGAGGACCAATGAGCAGTTCTTC.